This TCR beta chain originates from a study of T-cell memory formation after mild COVID-19. Points from the study as a whole: What remained unconfirmed was the SARS-CoV-2 specificity of second-wave clones peaking on day 37.

CDR3 length equals 14 residues. V lost 0 bases to trimming and J lost 0 bases, with 9 bases between them. CDR1 is DFQATT and CDR2 is SNEGSKA in the germline V gene (reference sequence). This clonotype was seen more than once but under ten times. The antigen is undetermined. TCRdb re-analysed the 5' RACE reads in MiXCR, keeping a single row per CDR3 protein. The sample has about 130,000 distinct CDR3 sequences; approximately 17% are singletons. The sample comprised PBMCs or a T cell subset sorted from them (not recorded which). The chain combines TRBV20-1 with TRBJ2-7; D is unresolved. The source of this sequence is a man between 18 and 35 years old who had mild COVID-19 (a few samples of this study predate the infection). Cell type and time point are not known. The CDR3 protein is CSAREGGSSYEQYF. The CDR3 DNA follows: TGCAGTGCTAGAGAAGGCGGCAGCTCCTACGAGCAGTACTTC.